These 15 T cell receptor beta chains came from one sample sequenced in a study of ipilimumab plus nivolumab after autologous stem cell transplantation. Clones were sequenced by immunoSEQ multiplex PCR, and TCRdb holds only the in-frame ones, with some missing. This repertoire shows approximately 20,000 clones, 70% to 80% found once; its top ten account for 20% to 25%. The sample consisted of PBMCs, taken in a trial of ipilimumab plus nivolumab as post-transplant consolidation. The receptors derive from a male donor with diffuse large B-cell lymphoma.

Worth noting for this clone: The same CDR3 is also encoded by other DNA sequences in this sample. In nucleotides, the CDR3 is TGCGCCAGCAGCTTAGTCGAGCACGAAAAACTGTTTTTT. Protein sequence: CASSLVEHEKLFF. This chain uses TRBV5-1 with TRBJ1-4; D gene ambiguous. The CDR3 runs to 13 residues. Trimming pared 2 bases from V and 8 bases from J, leaving 10 bases between. Per germline, CDR1 SGHRS and CDR2 YFSETQ.

This clone was counted a single time. The rearrangement uses TRBV11-3 and TRBJ1-2; D unresolved. CDR1 and CDR2 from the germline V gene are SGHNT and YENEEA. V shed 2 bases and J shed 6 bases, with 13 bases lying between them. The CDR3 length is 14 residues. This CDR3 is CASSLTGRVDGYTF. CDR3 nucleotide sequence: TGTGCCAGCAGCTTAACCGGACGAGTCGATGGCTACACCTTC.

Remarks on this clone: The germline gene is not matched at one end of the junction; a read error may be the cause. V gene TRBV7-7 combines with J gene TRBJ2-1, with D perhaps given as TRBD1 or TRBD2 (5 bases each). The germline V gene encodes CDR1 SSHAT and CDR2 FNYEAQ (reference sequence). The CDR3 is made up of 14 amino acids. DNA of the CDR3: TGTGCTAGCAGCATAACCCCAGGGAGCAATGAGCAGTTCTTC. The encoded protein is CASSITPGSNEQFF.

A word on this clone: Different DNA sequences within this sample yield the same CDR3. The chain uses TRBV27 and TRBJ2-7; D uncertain. Trimming stripped 5 bases from V and 0 bases from J, with 8 bases between. The germline gives CDR1 MNHEY, CDR2 SMNVEV (reference sequence). The CDR3 spans 13 residues. CDR3 region: CASSGGPSYEQYF. The CDR3 coding sequence is TGTGCCAGCAGTGGCGGTCCCTCCTACGAGCAGTACTTC.

The rearrangement joins TRBV5-1 to TRBJ2-1; 7 positions agree with TRBD2. This CDR3 contains 16 residues. Unmatched junction bases numbered 6, after V lost 0 bases and J lost 3 bases. The V gene's germline CDR1 is SGHRS and CDR2 YFSETQ. This CDR3 reads CASSLDGLAVYNEQFF. DNA of the CDR3: TGCGCCAGCAGCTTGGATGGGCTAGCGGTCTACAATGAGCAGTTCTTC. Full variable domain (outside the CDR3, taken from reference TRBV5-1 and TRBJ2-1): KAGVTQTPRYLIKTRGQQVTLSCSPISGHRSVSWYQQTPGQGLQFLFEYFSETQRNKGNFPGRFSGRQFSNSRSEMNVSTLELGDSALYLCASSLDGLAVYNEQFFGPGTRLTVL.

The chain employs TRBV5-1 and TRBJ2-3; 7 bases map to TRBD1. Germline loops: CDR1 SGHRS, CDR2 YFSETQ. The CDR3 contains 16 residues. Unmatched junction bases numbered 7, after V lost 3 bases and J lost 0 bases. DNA of the CDR3: TGCGCCAGCAGCTCAGGGACAGAGATTAGCACAGATACGCAGTATTTT. Residues: CASSSGTEISTDTQYF.

This chain links TRBV19 with TRBJ1-5; D might be TRBD1 (5 bases). This CDR3 is built from 13 residues. Per germline, CDR1 LNHDA and CDR2 SQIVND (reference sequence). V dropped 5 bases and J dropped 4 bases, with 9 bases sitting between them. CDR3 sequence: CASSEQANQPQHF. The CDR3 DNA reads as TGTGCCAGTAGTGAACAGGCGAATCAGCCCCAGCATTTT.

J is TRBJ2-5 and V is TRBV18; tentative D call: TRBD2 (6 bases). CDR3 length equals 16 residues. The V gene's germline CDR1 is KGHSH and CDR2 LQKENI. V gave up 1 base and J gave up 5 bases, with 17 bases separating them. The CDR3 loop reads CASSPREVGVRETQYF. CDR3 in DNA: TGTGCCAGCTCACCACGGGAGGTGGGCGTCCGGGAGACCCAGTACTTC.

J is TRBJ1-4 and V is TRBV9, with D possibly TRBD1 on 6 matching bases. Trimming left V 2 bases short and J 7 bases short, with 12 bases between. This CDR3 has 14 amino acids. The germline CDR1 and CDR2 sequences are SGDLS and YYNGEE. Here the CDR3 DNA reads TGTGCCAGCAGCGTGACAGGAGGGCGTGAAAAACTGTTTTTT. Its protein is CASSVTGGREKLFF.

The V call is TRBV12-5, the J call TRBJ2-5, with 8 positions matching TRBD2. V was pared by 6 bases and J by 5 bases, with 11 bases of the junction left unmatched. The CDR3 contains 15 residues. Germline V gives CDR1 LGHNT, CDR2 FRNRAP. CDR3 protein: CASGPPPSGLETQYF. In DNA form, the CDR3 reads TGTGCTAGTGGGCCGCCCCCTAGCGGGTTGGAGACCCAGTACTTC.

This clone was seen only once. The rearrangement links TRBV21-1 to TRBJ2-2; the table's D call of TRBD1 was not tested on the DNA. TRBV21-1 is a recognized pseudogene. There are 16 residues in the CDR3. The CDR3 bases are TGTGCCAGCAGCAGAGCCGGGACACCGAACACCGGGGAGCTGTTTTTT. Its translation is CASSRAGTPNTGELFF.

V is TRBV27 and J is TRBJ2-3; the match to TRBD2 covers 9 bases. V gave up 7 bases and J gave up 2 bases; unmatched junction bases: 10. The CDR3 covers 16 residues. CDR1 and CDR2 from the germline V gene are MNHEY and SMNVEV (reference sequence). CDR3 in amino acids: CASTPLTSGITDTQYF. As DNA, the CDR3 is TGTGCCAGCACCCCCTTGACTAGCGGCATCACAGATACGCAGTATTTT.

The chain couples TRBV4-2 to TRBJ2-3; D not certain. Trimming took off 1 base at V and 6 bases at J, with 2 bases between the two ends. Germline CDR1 reads LGHNA; CDR2 reads YNFKEQ. This CDR3 has 11 residues. DNA for the CDR3: TGTGCCAGCAGCCAAGGGGATACGCAGTATTTT. Its protein is CASSQGDTQYF.

V and J are TRBV11-3 and TRBJ2-7; 7 nucleotides agree with TRBD2. There are 14 residues in the CDR3. CDR1 and CDR2 (germline): SGHNT, YENEEA. V shed 6 bases and J 3 bases; nucleotides not matched to a gene: 8. The CDR3 nucleotides read TGTGCCAGCAGAGACCTCGGGGAGGGCTACGAGCAGTACTTC. It codes for CASRDLGEGYEQYF.

The chain employs TRBV9 and TRBJ2-7, with D hard to call. V lost 4 bases, J lost 4 bases, and 15 bases lay in between. Looked up from germline, CDR1 is SGDLS and CDR2 is YYNGEE. The CDR3 length is 14 residues. CDR3 DNA sequence: TGTGCCAGCAGCCCCTCGGGCGGTCCGTACGAGCAGTACTTC. Its translation: CASSPSGGPYEQYF.